The 13 T cell receptor beta chains reported below all come from one sample, sequenced in a study of vaccination and CD4 T cells after COVID-19. Documented treatment: roughly ten-day PBMC culture with coronavirus spike peptide pools or control peptides (ViraFEST assay). For these receptors, no antigen is known. At the Johns Hopkins FTIC core, DNA taken from cultured CD4+ T cells was sequenced by way of the Oncomine TCR Beta short-read assay. MiXCR, run by TCRdb on the PCR reads, gives a single entry per CDR3 protein. The sample shows approximately 12,000 distinct CDR3 sequences, 40% to 60% of them seen only once. Sequencing input: CD4+ T cells from blood, cultured in vitro. The receptors derive from a human donor who had recovered from COVID-19.

This clonotype was seen a few times. The V call is TRBV7-2, the J call TRBJ2-3; 11 nucleotides match TRBD2. The V segment lost 4 bases and the J segment 5 bases; nucleotides outside the gene matches: 5. CDR3 length equals 15 residues. The germline V gene has CDR1 SGHTA and CDR2 FQGNSA. The CDR3 DNA is TGTGCCAGCAGCTCTTTAGCGGGGGGGGGAGATACGCAGTATTTT. Its translation is CASSSLAGGGDTQYF.

The chain's CDR3 is CASSYRGRGNQPQHF. The CDR3 DNA is TGTGCCAGCAGTTACCGAGGCAGGGGCAATCAGCCCCAGCATTTT. This sequence joins TRBV6-2 or TRBV6-3 and TRBJ1-5; a possible D gene is TRBD1 (5 bases). Trimming took 2 bases from V and 2 from J, leaving 10 bases between them. The CDR3 runs to 15 residues. Germline CDR1 and CDR2: MNHEY and SVGEGT.

CDR3: CASSESYEQYF. CDR3 nucleotides: TGTGCCAGCAGTGAAAGCTACGAGCAGTACTTC. This chain links TRBV25-1 with TRBJ2-7; D unclear. This CDR3 is 11 amino acids long. Germline V gene lookup returns CDR1 MGHDK and CDR2 SYGVNS. Trimming removed 2 bases at V and 3 bases at J, with 2 bases between.

This clonotype has a handful of counts. J is TRBJ1-2 and V is TRBV7-2; the D is unclear. Trimming left V 1 base short and J 4 bases short, with 13 bases between. The CDR3 length is 15 residues. The V gene's germline CDR1 is SGHTA and CDR2 FQGNSA. The CDR3: CASSLGSFGSYGYTF. CDR3 DNA sequence: TGTGCCAGCAGCTTAGGCTCGTTTGGGAGCTATGGCTACACCTTC.

V usage is TRBV4-1 and J usage is TRBJ1-5; D uncertain. Germline V gene lookup returns CDR1 MGHRA and CDR2 YSYEKL. The CDR3 loop spans 13 amino acids. Trimming removed 3 bases at V and 7 bases at J, with 10 bases between. The CDR3 DNA reads as TGCGCCAGCAGCCATTTCTCTGGACAGCCCCAGCATTTT. Its protein is CASSHFSGQPQHF.

The chain uses TRBV6-1 and TRBJ1-1; no firm D call. Trimming stripped 6 bases from V and 8 bases from J, with 22 bases between. CDR1 MNHNS and CDR2 SASEGT come from the germline V gene. The CDR3 sequence is 15 residues long. In nucleotides, the CDR3 is TGTGCCAGCAGCGGAACCATAGACCTTATGGGCGAAGCTTTCTTT. It translates to CASSGTIDLMGEAFF.

V usage is TRBV5-1 and J usage is TRBJ1-2; 7 nucleotides agree with TRBD1. CDR3 length equals 13 residues. With 3 bases clipped from V and 7 bases from J, the junction kept 6 bases outside the gene matches. Germline lookup yields CDR1 SGHRS and CDR2 YFSETQ. Here the CDR3 DNA reads TGCGCCAGCAGCTCCACAGGGGAATTTGGCTACACCTTC. Its translation is CASSSTGEFGYTF.

A few counts support this clonotype. The chain combines TRBV29-1 with TRBJ2-7, with D possibly being TRBD1 (5 bases). The V and J ends lost 5 bases and 2 bases respectively, with 7 bases between them. Germline V CDR1 and CDR2: SQVTM, ANQGSEA. There are 11 residues in the CDR3. The CDR3 spells CSVMTAYEQYF. The DNA for the CDR3 is TGCAGCGTTATGACAGCCTACGAGCAGTACTTC.

In its sample, this clonotype was seen a few times. The chain links TRBV27 to TRBJ2-2; TRBD2 aligns across 11 bases. Germline V gene sequence: CDR1 MNHEY, CDR2 SMNVEV (reference sequence). The V gene end was trimmed by 6 bases and the J gene end by 4 bases; junction bases not matched to a gene: 4. This CDR3 comprises 15 residues. The CDR3 sequence: CASRIAGGPTGELFF. DNA of the CDR3: TGTGCCAGCAGGATAGCGGGAGGGCCCACCGGGGAGCTGTTTTTT.

A few counts support this clonotype. The chain carries TRBV21-1 and TRBJ1-5; TRBD1 is the table's D call and was not checked against the DNA. TRBV21-1 is tagged as a pseudogene. The CDR3 has 18 residues. The CDR3 spells CASSIHRDRGHSNQPQHF. In DNA, the CDR3 is TGTGCCAGCAGCATTCACCGGGACAGGGGACATAGCAATCAGCCCCAGCATTTT.

This chain uses TRBV6-2 or TRBV6-3 with TRBJ1-2; a possible D gene is TRBD1 (5 bases). The CDR3 has 13 amino acids. V dropped 3 bases and J dropped 6 bases, with 11 bases sitting between them. In germline, CDR1 is MNHEY, CDR2 SVGEGT. CDR3 residues: CASSYSGIDGYTF. DNA for the CDR3: TGTGCCAGCAGTTATTCAGGGATCGATGGCTACACCTTC.

This clonotype was seen a handful of times. V usage is TRBV6-2 or TRBV6-3 and J usage is TRBJ1-1; 10 bases match TRBD1. Germline CDR1 MNHEY, CDR2 SVGEGT. CDR3 length: 17 amino acids. V lost 6 bases to trimming and J lost 5 bases; unmatched junction nucleotides: 15. The DNA for the CDR3 is TGTGCCAGCAGAAGGGCGCGGACAGGGGGACGGGGAACTGAAGCTTTCTTT. Translated: CASRRARTGGRGTEAFF.

This clonotype was counted only a few times. The rearrangement joins TRBV19 to TRBJ1-6; no firm D call. Germline loops: CDR1 LNHDA, CDR2 SQIVND (reference sequence). The V end was cut by 6 bases, the J end by 3 bases, with 9 bases between. The CDR3 loop spans 14 amino acids. CDR3 in amino acids: CASSRRIYNSPLHF. The CDR3 bases are TGTGCCAGTAGCCGTCGGATCTATAATTCACCCCTCCACTTT.